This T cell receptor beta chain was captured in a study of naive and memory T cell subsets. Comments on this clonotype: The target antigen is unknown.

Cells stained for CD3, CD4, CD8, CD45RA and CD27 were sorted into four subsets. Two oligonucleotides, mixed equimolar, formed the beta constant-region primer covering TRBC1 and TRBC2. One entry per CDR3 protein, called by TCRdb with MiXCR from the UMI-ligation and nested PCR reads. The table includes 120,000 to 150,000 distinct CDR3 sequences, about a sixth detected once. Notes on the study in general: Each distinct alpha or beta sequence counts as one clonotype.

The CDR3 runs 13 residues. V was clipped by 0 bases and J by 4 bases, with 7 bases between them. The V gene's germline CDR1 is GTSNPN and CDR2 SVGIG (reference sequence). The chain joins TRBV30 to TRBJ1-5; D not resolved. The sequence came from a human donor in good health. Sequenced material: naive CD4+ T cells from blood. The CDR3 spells CAWSVDGNQPQHF. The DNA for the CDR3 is TGTGCCTGGAGTGTCGACGGAAATCAGCCCCAGCATTTT.